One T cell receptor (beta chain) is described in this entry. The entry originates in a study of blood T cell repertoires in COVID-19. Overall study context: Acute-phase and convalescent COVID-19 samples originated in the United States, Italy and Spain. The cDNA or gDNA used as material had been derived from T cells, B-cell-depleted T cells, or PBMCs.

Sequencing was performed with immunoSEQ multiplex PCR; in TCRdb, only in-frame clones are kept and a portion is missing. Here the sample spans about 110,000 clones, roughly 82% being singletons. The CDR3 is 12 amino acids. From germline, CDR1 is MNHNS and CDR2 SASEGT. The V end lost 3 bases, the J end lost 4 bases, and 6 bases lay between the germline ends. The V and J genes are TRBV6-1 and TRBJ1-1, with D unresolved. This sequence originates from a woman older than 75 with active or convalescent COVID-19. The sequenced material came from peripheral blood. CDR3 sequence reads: CASSDLATEAFF. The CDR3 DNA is TGTGCCAGCAGTGATTTGGCCACTGAAGCTTTCTTT.